Given below is one T cell receptor (beta chain) in context. The CDR3 consists of 15 residues. Germline-derived CDR1 and CDR2 are GTSNPN and SVGIG (reference sequence). The ends were cut back, 0 bases at V and 3 bases at J, with 15 bases in the middle. The data are from a study of shared clonotypes between healthy human individuals. TCRdb keeps only in-frame clones here, not all; method: immunoSEQ multiplex PCR. The data hold 2 million or so clones, with 90% to 95% observed a single time. The sequence was obtained from a young man in good health. This rearrangement joins TRBV30 to TRBJ2-7, with D hard to call. Source material: naive CD4+ T cells sorted from blood. Subset noted: CD45RA+ positively selected. The CDR3 reads CAWSVQEFRFYEQYF. The CDR3 DNA reads as TGTGCCTGGAGTGTACAAGAGTTCCGATTCTACGAGCAGTACTTC. The full variable domain, with the rest looked up from reference TRBV30 and TRBJ2-7, is SQTIHQWPATLVQPVGSPLSLECTVEGTSNPNLYWYRQAAGRGLQLLFYSVGIGQISSEVPQNLSASRPQDRQFILSSKKLLLSDSGFYLCAWSVQEFRFYEQYFGPGTRLTVT.